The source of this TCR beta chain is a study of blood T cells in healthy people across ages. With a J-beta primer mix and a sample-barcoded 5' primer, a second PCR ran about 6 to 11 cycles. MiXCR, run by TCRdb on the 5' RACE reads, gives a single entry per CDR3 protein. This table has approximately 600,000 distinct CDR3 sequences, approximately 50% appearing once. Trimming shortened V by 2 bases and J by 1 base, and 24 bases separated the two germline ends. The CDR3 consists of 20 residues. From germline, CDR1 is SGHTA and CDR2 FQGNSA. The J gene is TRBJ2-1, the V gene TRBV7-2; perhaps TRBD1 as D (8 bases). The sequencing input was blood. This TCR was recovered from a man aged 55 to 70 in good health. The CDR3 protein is CASSLSGGGWDRTSYNEQFF. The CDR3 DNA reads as TGTGCCAGCAGCTTATCGGGGGGTGGCTGGGACAGGACTTCCTACAATGAGCAGTTCTTC.